The clone carrying this TCR beta chain was recorded many times. The library targeted TCRbeta and was prepared with unique molecular identifiers. Using its own MiXCR run on the PCR reads, TCRdb lists one record per CDR3 protein. The repertoire consists of a few hundred thousand distinct CDR3 sequences, with 12% occurring once and the leading ten covering about 5.4%. The data originate from a study of T-cell reconstitution after alpha-beta-depleted transplantation in children. Per the germline V gene, CDR1 is SNHLY and CDR2 is FYNNEI. This CDR3 contains 17 residues. The V segment lost 5 bases and the J segment 7 bases; nucleotides outside the gene matches: 13.

This sample comprised PBMCs from the stem cell graft donor, obtained from the stem cell graft. The chain has TRBV2 and TRBJ2-1; 11 positions match TRBD2. This TCR was sampled from a human donor who donated a stem cell graft to a child with combined immunodeficiency. CDR3: CASSTDVPGLAANEQFF. The CDR3 region has the DNA TGTGCCAGCAGTACCGATGTACCGGGACTAGCGGCAAATGAGCAGTTCTTC. Full variable domain (outside the CDR3, taken from reference TRBV2 and TRBJ2-1): EPEVTQTPSHQVTQMGQEVILRCVPISNHLYFYWYRQILGQKVEFLVSFYNNEISEKSEIFDDQFSVERPDGSNFTLKIRSTKLEDSAMYFCASSTDVPGLAANEQFFGPGTRLTVL.